The clone carrying this T cell receptor (beta chain) was detected ten times or more. Assay: immunoSEQ multiplex PCR; the TCRdb copy retains only in-frame clones and omits some. The table lists 130,000 or so clones, around 81% of them singletons, with less than 14% in the top ten. The entry originates in a study of blood T cell repertoires in COVID-19. The CDR3 runs 15 residues. The germline CDR1 and CDR2 sequences are GTSNPN and SVGIG (reference sequence). Trimming left V 1 base short and J 0 bases short, with 10 bases between. The sequence was obtained from a human donor in a cohort sampled during active COVID-19. Input material: peripheral blood. V and J are TRBV30 and TRBJ2-1; D is ambiguous. The CDR3 is CAWSAGAGSYNEQFF. As DNA, the CDR3 is TGTGCCTGGAGTGCTGGAGCCGGCTCCTACAATGAGCAGTTCTTC.